A selection of T cell receptor beta chains follows, all from one sample in a study of cytomegalovirus exposure and HLA in healthy donors. Here immunoSEQ multiplex PCR was the method, and the copy in TCRdb shows in-frame clones only, minus some. This sample carries roughly 120,000 clones, just over 15% of them seen once, and the ten largest clones take under 2.5%. The material sequenced was PBMCs. The receptors were gathered from a woman under 30 in good health and CMV-seronegative. The CDR3 runs from the conserved cysteine through the conserved F or W. Each record gives: J gene, D gene, clone size, V gene, CDR3 protein, CDR3 DNA. D genes are given only for firm matches. Size values are once, few and many counts, or a class for expanded clones, and some rows have none.

j_call: TRBJ2-3; d_call: TRBD2; clone_size: .; v_call: TRBV6-4; cdr3_aa: CASSERLADSTDTQYF; cdr3_nt: TGTGCCAGCAGTGAAAGGCTAGCGGATAGCACAGATACGCAGTATTTT
j_call: TRBJ2-2; d_call: TRBD2; clone_size: .; v_call: TRBV27; cdr3_aa: CASSLIAGGPRTGELFF; cdr3_nt: TGTGCCAGCAGTTTAATAGCGGGAGGGCCGAGGACCGGGGAGCTGTTTTTT
j_call: TRBJ2-1; d_call: TRBD1; clone_size: few; v_call: TRBV5-1; cdr3_aa: CASSHSTGGHEQFF; cdr3_nt: TGCGCCAGCAGCCATTCGACAGGGGGTCATGAGCAGTTCTTC
j_call: TRBJ2-3; d_call: TRBD2; clone_size: few; v_call: TRBV5-1; cdr3_aa: CASSPGTSGRLTQYF; cdr3_nt: TGCGCCAGCAGCCCCGGGACTAGCGGGAGGTTGACGCAGTATTTT
j_call: TRBJ2-2; d_call: .; clone_size: few; v_call: TRBV11-3; cdr3_aa: CASSLGGTGELFF; cdr3_nt: TGTGCCAGCAGCTTAGGCGGGACCGGGGAGCTGTTTTTT
j_call: TRBJ1-1; d_call: .; clone_size: .; v_call: TRBV7-9; cdr3_aa: CASSLSRQMNTEAFF; cdr3_nt: TGTGCCAGCAGCTTAAGTAGACAGATGAACACTGAAGCTTTCTTT
j_call: TRBJ1-5; d_call: TRBD1; clone_size: few; v_call: TRBV7-3; cdr3_aa: CASSSRTGSHNQPQHF; cdr3_nt: TGTGCCAGCAGCTCGAGGACAGGGTCACACAATCAGCCCCAGCATTTT
j_call: TRBJ1-1; d_call: .; clone_size: few; v_call: TRBV6-5; cdr3_aa: CASGHPGSGTEAFF; cdr3_nt: TGTGCCAGCGGCCATCCTGGCAGCGGAACTGAAGCTTTCTTT
j_call: TRBJ2-7; d_call: .; clone_size: .; v_call: TRBV15; cdr3_aa: CATSRDGPGPSYEQYF; cdr3_nt: TGTGCCACCAGCAGAGATGGGCCTGGGCCCTCCTACGAGCAGTACTTC
j_call: TRBJ1-6; d_call: .; clone_size: .; v_call: TRBV2; cdr3_aa: CASSEEGFGGSPLHF; cdr3_nt: TGTGCCAGCAGTGAAGAAGGTTTCGGGGGGTCACCCCTCCACTTT
j_call: TRBJ2-1; d_call: TRBD2; clone_size: .; v_call: TRBV30; cdr3_aa: CAWSELLAGGHNNEQFF; cdr3_nt: TGTGCCTGGAGTGAATTACTAGCGGGGGGGCACAACAATGAGCAGTTCTTC
j_call: TRBJ2-7; d_call: .; clone_size: few; v_call: TRBV6-5; cdr3_aa: CASSPNTGREQYF; cdr3_nt: TGTGCCAGCAGTCCGAATACAGGGCGGGAGCAGTACTTC
j_call: TRBJ1-2; d_call: .; clone_size: .; v_call: TRBV2; cdr3_aa: CASSVGRTANYGYTF; cdr3_nt: TGTGCCAGCAGTGTGGGTCGGACTGCTAACTATGGCTACACCTTC
j_call: TRBJ2-3; d_call: TRBD2; clone_size: few; v_call: TRBV29-1; cdr3_aa: CSASDGTSGTDTQYF; cdr3_nt: TGCAGCGCCAGCGACGGGACTAGCGGCACAGATACGCAGTATTTT
j_call: TRBJ2-2; d_call: .; clone_size: .; v_call: TRBV5-1; cdr3_aa: CASSLRRNTGELFF; cdr3_nt: TGCGCCAGCAGCTTGAGGAGAAACACCGGGGAGCTGTTTTTT
j_call: TRBJ1-1; d_call: TRBD1; clone_size: .; v_call: TRBV2; cdr3_aa: CATVGTVNTEAFF; cdr3_nt: TGTGCCACAGTGGGGACAGTGAACACTGAAGCTTTCTTT
j_call: TRBJ1-1; d_call: .; clone_size: .; v_call: TRBV18; cdr3_aa: CASSPSRGESEAFF; cdr3_nt: TGTGCCAGCTCACCATCCAGGGGTGAGAGTGAAGCTTTCTTT
j_call: TRBJ1-1; d_call: .; clone_size: few; v_call: TRBV6-5; cdr3_aa: CASRGLNTEAFF; cdr3_nt: TGTGCCTCCCGGGGGTTGAACACTGAAGCTTTCTTT
j_call: TRBJ1-5; d_call: TRBD1; clone_size: few; v_call: TRBV5-1; cdr3_aa: CASSLGDRSFNQPQHF; cdr3_nt: TGCGCCAGCAGCTTGGGGGACAGGTCTTTCAATCAGCCCCAGCATTTT
j_call: TRBJ2-7; d_call: .; clone_size: few; v_call: TRBV6-1; cdr3_aa: CASSAGYEQYF; cdr3_nt: TGTGCCAGCAGCGCCGGTTACGAGCAGTACTTC
j_call: TRBJ2-7; d_call: .; clone_size: .; v_call: TRBV7-2; cdr3_aa: CASSLALAGPYEQYF; cdr3_nt: TGTGCCAGCAGCTTAGCTCTGGCAGGGCCCTACGAGCAGTACTTC
j_call: TRBJ1-2; d_call: .; clone_size: .; v_call: TRBV5-4; cdr3_aa: CASRTVGQSRGYTF; cdr3_nt: TGTGCCAGCAGGACGGTTGGGCAGTCTCGTGGCTACACCTTC
j_call: TRBJ1-2; d_call: .; clone_size: few; v_call: TRBV5-6; cdr3_aa: CASSLTRGVGYTF; cdr3_nt: TGTGCCAGCAGCTTGACCAGGGGTGTTGGCTACACCTTC
j_call: TRBJ2-5; d_call: TRBD1; clone_size: .; v_call: TRBV2; cdr3_aa: CATNTGGPQETQYF; cdr3_nt: TGTGCCACCAACACAGGGGGGCCCCAAGAGACCCAGTACTTC
j_call: TRBJ2-7; d_call: .; clone_size: .; v_call: TRBV7-2; cdr3_aa: CATRGFSYEQYF; cdr3_nt: TGTGCCACTAGGGGGTTTTCCTACGAGCAGTACTTC
j_call: TRBJ2-7; d_call: .; clone_size: .; v_call: TRBV19; cdr3_aa: CASSSGPTYEQYF; cdr3_nt: TGTGCCAGTAGTTCTGGGCCGACCTACGAGCAGTACTTC
j_call: TRBJ2-1; d_call: TRBD2; clone_size: few; v_call: TRBV7-3; cdr3_aa: CASSLNAGTSYNEQFF; cdr3_nt: TGTGCCAGCAGCTTAAACGCAGGGACTAGCTACAATGAGCAGTTCTTC
j_call: TRBJ1-2; d_call: TRBD1; clone_size: .; v_call: TRBV7-9; cdr3_aa: CASSLDPGQDADGYTF; cdr3_nt: TGTGCCAGCAGCTTAGACCCGGGACAGGATGCTGATGGCTACACCTTC
j_call: TRBJ2-1; d_call: TRBD2; clone_size: few; v_call: TRBV14; cdr3_aa: CASSHGLAHEQFF; cdr3_nt: TGTGCCAGCAGCCACGGACTAGCCCATGAGCAGTTCTTC
j_call: TRBJ2-7; d_call: TRBD2; clone_size: .; v_call: TRBV29-1; cdr3_aa: CSVGADPSGTYEQYF; cdr3_nt: TGCAGCGTTGGGGCCGACCCAAGCGGGACCTACGAGCAGTACTTC
j_call: TRBJ2-7; d_call: .; clone_size: .; v_call: TRBV5-1; cdr3_aa: CASSPTVVAASYEQYF; cdr3_nt: TGCGCCAGCAGCCCCACGGTGGTAGCGGCCTCCTACGAGCAGTACTTC
j_call: TRBJ1-3; d_call: TRBD1; clone_size: few; v_call: TRBV28; cdr3_aa: CASSVDRGDGNTIYF; cdr3_nt: TGTGCCAGCAGTGTAGACAGGGGAGACGGAAACACCATATATTTT
j_call: TRBJ2-7; d_call: TRBD1; clone_size: .; v_call: TRBV7-2; cdr3_aa: CASSSTVLTGYYEQYF; cdr3_nt: TGTGCCAGCAGCTCAACCGTCCTGACAGGGTACTACGAGCAGTACTTC
j_call: TRBJ2-7; d_call: TRBD2; clone_size: .; v_call: TRBV15; cdr3_aa: CATSPSGVGEQYF; cdr3_nt: TGTGCCACCAGCCCTAGCGGGGTCGGCGAGCAGTACTTC
j_call: TRBJ2-1; d_call: TRBD2; clone_size: few; v_call: TRBV2; cdr3_aa: CASTGVSGRNEQFF; cdr3_nt: TGTGCCAGCACCGGGGTTAGCGGGAGGAATGAGCAGTTCTTC
j_call: TRBJ1-4; d_call: .; clone_size: few; v_call: TRBV7-8; cdr3_aa: CASSLQGPKNAEKLFF; cdr3_nt: TGTGCCAGCAGCTTACAGGGGCCGAAGAATGCTGAAAAACTGTTTTTT
j_call: TRBJ1-2; d_call: .; clone_size: few; v_call: TRBV18; cdr3_aa: CASSPRTGNNYGYTF; cdr3_nt: TGTGCCAGCTCACCACGGACCGGGAATAACTATGGCTACACCTTC
j_call: TRBJ2-5; d_call: TRBD2; clone_size: few; v_call: TRBV6-5; cdr3_aa: CASSTGLAGVETQYF; cdr3_nt: TGTGCCAGCAGCACCGGACTAGCGGGGGTAGAGACCCAGTACTTC
j_call: TRBJ2-1; d_call: TRBD2; clone_size: .; v_call: TRBV6-1; cdr3_aa: CASSVRASGRDEQFF; cdr3_nt: TGTGCCAGCAGTGTTCGGGCTAGCGGGAGGGATGAGCAGTTCTTC
j_call: TRBJ2-1; d_call: .; clone_size: .; v_call: TRBV2; cdr3_aa: CASSEPFTGNEQFF; cdr3_nt: TGTGCCAGCAGTGAACCGTTTACAGGGAATGAGCAGTTCTTC
j_call: TRBJ2-2; d_call: TRBD1; clone_size: .; v_call: TRBV28; cdr3_aa: CASSGDRGPGELFF; cdr3_nt: TGTGCCAGCAGTGGGGACAGGGGGCCCGGGGAGCTGTTTTTT
j_call: TRBJ2-3; d_call: .; clone_size: .; v_call: TRBV9; cdr3_aa: CASSGDGGPLYF; cdr3_nt: TGTGCCAGCAGCGGAGACGGAGGGCCCCTGTATTTT
j_call: TRBJ1-2; d_call: TRBD1; clone_size: .; v_call: TRBV6-5; cdr3_aa: CASSRGQSSGYTF; cdr3_nt: TGTGCCAGCAGCCGGGGACAGTCTAGCGGCTACACCTTC
j_call: TRBJ2-7; d_call: .; clone_size: .; v_call: TRBV7-2; cdr3_aa: CASSPGLYEQYF; cdr3_nt: TGTGCCAGCAGCCCTGGACTTTACGAGCAGTACTTC
j_call: TRBJ1-1; d_call: .; clone_size: .; v_call: TRBV7-2; cdr3_aa: CASSLISGAGSEAFF; cdr3_nt: TGTGCCAGCAGCTTAATTTCAGGGGCAGGGTCGGAAGCTTTCTTT
j_call: TRBJ1-5; d_call: .; clone_size: few; v_call: TRBV19; cdr3_aa: CASSIDRAGNQPQHF; cdr3_nt: TGTGCCAGTAGTATAGACAGGGCTGGCAATCAGCCCCAGCATTTT